This T cell receptor (beta chain) was sequenced during a study of siplizumab effects on memory and regulatory T cells. General study points: For siplizumab cultures, the suppressive function of their proliferating Tregs was not confirmed. The naive T cell population seemed more diverse than memory cells and seemed a major contributor to the alloresponse.

The ends were cut back, 0 bases at V and 1 base at J, with 6 bases in the middle. The CDR3 is 14 amino acids. The germline gives CDR1 SNHLY, CDR2 FYNNEI. In regard to this clone: Its antigen is still unknown.

Clones were sequenced by immunoSEQ multiplex PCR, and TCRdb holds only the in-frame ones, with some missing. The data contain 97,000 or so clones, 80% to 95% of them singletons. The TCR sequence derives from a human donor in good health. Sequenced input: CD4+ T cells sorted from blood. The gene calls are TRBV2 and TRBJ1-1; D uncertain. CDR3 sequence: CASSEARRNTEAFF. The CDR3 region has the DNA TGTGCCAGCAGTGAAGCGCGCCGGAACACTGAAGCTTTCTTT.